Given below is one TCR beta chain in context. Its specific antigen is unknown. It has no much larger one-base neighbor in the sample; base qualities were not kept. CDR1 is given as LGHNT and CDR2 as FRNRAP, both from the germline V gene. Trimming takes 6 bases off V and 6 bases off J; junction bases not matched to a gene: 12. Taken from cysteine to phenylalanine, the CDR3 has 16 residues. The only DNA kept is the CDR3, 48 bases in frame from the first base. The source of the sample is a study of Ad26.COV2.S vaccination and SARS-CoV-2 variants (dated by TCRdb to the early 2020s). Regarding the research as a whole: Vaccine-arm donors came from COV1001, a multicentre, randomized, double-blind, placebo-controlled phase I-IIa trial of Ad26.COV2.S in healthy adults. Ad26.COV2.S was given intramuscularly at 5x10^10 or 1x10^11 viral particles, as a single shot or as two shots 56 days apart. The specificity and breadth of SARS-CoV-2-reactive T cell receptors after Ad26.COV2.S vaccination were assessed by TCRbeta repertoire sequencing. A total of 32 samples were included in the TCR-sequenced set, comprising roughly 20 Ad26.COV2.S vaccine recipients, 5 placebo recipients and 8 SARS-CoV-2 convalescent individuals. Trial participants were randomized into five groups of five, in which low-dose or high-dose Ad26.COV2.S was given once or twice, or placebo was given on both occasions. Investigators did not know the trial group allocation while performing experiments and assessing outcomes. What the research found in general, with its limitations: The authors noted that the TCR breadth and depth analyses may have underestimated total T cell responses. Comparable non-spike TCR breadth was observed between vaccine and placebo recipients, consistent with only spike being contained in the vaccine. Spike-specific TCR breadth was higher in Ad26.COV2.S recipients than in placebo recipients (P = 0.0014). Comparing responses between vaccine doses or regimens was not something the study was powered to do. After vaccination, spike-specific CD8+ and CD4+ T cell responses were reported to show substantial breadth.

The sample's treatment or condition label is to be understood as: some 19 received Ad26.COV2.S at low or high dose, single or two shots; several received placebo; per-sample allocation not given. Repertoires of vaccine and placebo recipients were sequenced from samples collected on day 63 after the first injection. In Cohort 1b, more than 20 adults aged 18-55 years were enrolled at a single site in Boston, USA, between 29 July and 7 August 2020. Ad26.COV2.S was a replication-incompetent adenovirus type 26 vector expressing a prefusion-stabilized SARS-CoV-2 spike protein from the original Wuhan strain. The immunoSEQ Assay was used to sequence TCRbeta CDR3 regions. After extraction, genomic DNA underwent amplification by bias-controlled multiplex PCR, followed by high-throughput sequencing. Per the source publication's procedure: To quantify the absolute abundance of every unique TCRbeta CDR3 region, sequences were collapsed and filtered. T cell fraction was estimated by normalization of TCRbeta template counts to usable DNA, with usable DNA being measured through amplification of reference genes present in all nucleated cells. Repertoire TCRs were annotated as SARS-CoV-2-specific by exact matching of V gene, CDR3 amino acid sequence and J gene to a known reactive TCR set. The reference SARS-CoV-2 TCR set was derived from MIRA and filtered for enrichment in COVID-19-positive ImmuneCODE repertoires, a step that removed public or cross-reactive TCRs. Using the MIRA antigens, annotated TCRs were further analysed by specific ORF or by position within an ORF. Depth was the summed frequency of annotated unique rearrangements, while breadth was defined as annotated unique rearrangements over total unique productive rearrangements. Two-sided Wilcoxon rank-sum tests were applied when comparing TCR breadth between groups. TCRdb's version of the immuneACCESS table is confined to in-frame rearrangements and falls short of the full clone set. An unresolved V gene accounts for under half of the shortfall where checked; the remainder is of unknown origin. Clonal size and the V and J genes are those of that table, whereas D and trimming came from the DNA. Present in this sample are about 350,000 clones, around 84% of which were seen just once. The ten top clones hold 2.5% to 3.5% of the sample.

The sequence derives from a person between 18 and 65 years old who received the Ad26.COV2.S COVID-19 vaccine or a placebo. Recombination linked TRBV12-5 to TRBJ2-2; TRBD1 agrees with 8 junctional bases. The sequenced sample was peripheral blood, obtained in a trial of Ad26.COV2.S vaccine versus placebo. The CDR3 amino acid sequence is: CASGQGQGRSSGELFF. The DNA sequence is given as TGTGCTAGTGGCCAAGGACAGGGAAGATCGTCCGGGGAGCTGTTTTTT.